Listed here are 28 T cell receptor beta chains from one sample, sequenced in a study of T cell responses to AZD1222 COVID-19 vaccine. Repertoires were generated with immunoSEQ multiplex PCR, while TCRdb's copy carries only in-frame clones and drops some. The repertoire includes 120,000 to 150,000 clones, approximately 88% of them detected once, and more than 12% sits in the top ten. The sample consisted of peripheral blood, taken on day 0 of AZD1222 vaccination. The receptors here all came from an adult in good health.

V gene TRBV28 combines with J gene TRBJ2-7; 11 bases align to TRBD2. With V trimmed by 4 bases and J by 2 bases, 7 bases remained unmatched. CDR3 length: 16 amino acids. Germline assignment: CDR1 MDHEN and CDR2 SYDVKM. The CDR3, as DNA: TGTGCCAGCAGTTCTTTACGTAGCGGGGGGGCCTACGAGCAGTACTTC. This encodes CASSSLRSGGAYEQYF. The complete variable domain, with remaining parts taken from reference TRBV28 and TRBJ2-7, reads DVKVTQSSRYLVKRTGEKVFLECVQDMDHENMFWYRQDPGLGLRLIYFSYDVKMKEKGDIPEGYSVSREKKERFSLILESASTNQTSMYLCASSSLRSGGAYEQYFGPGTRLTVT.

This chain joins TRBV5-1 and TRBJ2-2, with D tentatively TRBD1 or TRBD2 (5 bases each). The CDR3 has 16 amino acids. The V gene lost 7 bases and the J gene lost 0 bases, with 16 bases spanning the gap. Germline V gene data show CDR1 as SGHRS and CDR2 as YFSETQ. The chain's CDR3 is CASQEEGRTNTGELFF. The CDR3 region has the DNA TGCGCCAGCCAAGAAGAGGGGCGGACGAACACCGGGGAGCTGTTTTTT.

The CDR3 coding sequence is TGCAGCGTGGGGGGACAGGGGAACTATGGCTACACCTTC. Encoded protein: CSVGGQGNYGYTF. The genes are TRBV29-1 and TRBJ1-2, with 10 bases identical to TRBD1. The CDR3 has 13 amino acids. Germline CDR1 is SQVTM and CDR2 is ANQGSEA. J lost 2 bases, V lost 6 bases, and 3 bases had no gene match.

The gene calls are TRBV11-3 and TRBJ2-1, with D unresolved. This CDR3 contains 13 residues. The ends were cut back, 3 bases at V and 5 bases at J, with 8 bases in the middle. The V gene's germline CDR1 is SGHNT and CDR2 YENEEA. The DNA of the CDR3 is TGTGCCAGCAGCTTGAGGCATAACAATGAGCAGTTCTTC. Protein: CASSLRHNNEQFF. Using reference TRBV11-3 and TRBJ2-1 for the parts outside the CDR3, the full variable domain is EAGVVQSPRYKIIEKKQPVAFWCNPISGHNTLYWYLQNLGQGPELLIRYENEEAVDDSQLPKDRFSAERLKGVDSTLKIQPAELGDSAVYLCASSLRHNNEQFFGPGTRLTVL.

In its sample, this clone was seen once. This rearrangement joins TRBV28 to TRBJ2-7; 8 positions match TRBD2. The CDR3 has 14 residues. The germline gives CDR1 MDHEN, CDR2 SYDVKM. The V and J ends lost 6 bases and 5 bases, in that order; junction bases with no gene match: 9. The CDR3: CASSSTSGLDEQYF. In nucleotides, the CDR3 is TGTGCCAGCAGCTCTACTAGCGGCCTTGACGAGCAGTACTTC.

This chain connects TRBV9 to TRBJ2-3; tentatively, D is TRBD1 (5 bases). This CDR3 has 16 amino acids. V was trimmed by 4 bases and J by 0 bases, leaving 15 bases between them. The V gene's germline CDR1 is SGDLS and CDR2 YYNGEE. The CDR3 coding sequence is TGTGCCAGCAGCCTCACCCAGGGTGCGAGCACAGATACGCAGTATTTT. Its protein product is CASSLTQGASTDTQYF.

The chain links TRBV28 to TRBJ1-5, with D perhaps TRBD1 (5 bases). The CDR3 is 13 residues long. The ends were cut back, 5 bases at V and 7 bases at J, with 12 bases in the middle. Looked up from germline, CDR1 is MDHEN and CDR2 is SYDVKM. In nucleotides, the CDR3 is TGTGCCAGCAGTCTCTATCAGGGCCAGCCCCAGCATTTT. The encoded protein is CASSLYQGQPQHF.

The chain combines TRBV19 with TRBJ1-6; D is undetermined. Germline-derived CDR1 and CDR2 are LNHDA and SQIVND (reference sequence). Trimming stripped 3 bases from V and 7 bases from J, with 10 bases between. This CDR3 has 14 residues. This CDR3 reads CASSISTVNSPLHF. CDR3 bases: TGTGCCAGTAGTATCTCGACTGTAAATTCACCCCTCCACTTT. Based on the CDR3 plus reference TRBV19 and TRBJ1-6, the full variable domain is DGGITQSPKYLFRKEGQNVTLSCEQNLNHDAMYWYRQDPGQGLRLIYYSQIVNDFQKGDIAEGYSVSREKKESFPLTVTSAQKNPTAFYLCASSISTVNSPLHFGNGTRLTVT.

The CDR3 DNA reads TGTGCCAGCAGCAGAGAGATGGGCACCGGGGAGCTGTTTTTT. Residues: CASSREMGTGELFF. V gene TRBV9 combines with J gene TRBJ2-2; the D is unclear. The CDR3 covers 14 residues. Trimming took 4 bases from V and 4 from J, leaving 11 bases between them. Per the germline V gene, CDR1 is SGDLS and CDR2 is YYNGEE.

The CDR3, as DNA: TGCAGCGTGTTCCCCAGGGGCCCTCCCGAAGGCTACACCTTC. It is translated as CSVFPRGPPEGYTF. The genes are TRBV29-1 and TRBJ1-2, with D perhaps TRBD1 (6 bases). The V end lost 6 bases, the J end lost 8 bases, and 22 bases lay between the germline ends. The CDR3 loop spans 14 amino acids. Germline V CDR1 and CDR2: SQVTM, ANQGSEA.

The gene calls are TRBV28 and TRBJ2-7; D is unclear. Germline CDR1 MDHEN, CDR2 SYDVKM. Trimming pared 2 bases from V and 0 bases from J, leaving 17 bases between. This CDR3 is 17 amino acids long. The CDR3 is CASSLPYWARSSYEQYF. For the CDR3, the DNA is TGTGCCAGCAGTTTACCGTACTGGGCGCGGAGCTCCTACGAGCAGTACTTC.

This chain connects TRBV5-1 to TRBJ2-1, with 11 bases matching TRBD1. CDR1 and CDR2 from the germline V gene are SGHRS and YFSETQ. V lost 5 bases and J lost 2; bases outside the gene matches: 3. The CDR3 totals 15 residues. The CDR3 protein is CASREGQGAYNEQFF. CDR3 DNA: TGCGCCAGCAGGGAGGGACAGGGGGCCTACAATGAGCAGTTCTTC.

The genes are TRBV7-3 and TRBJ1-1, with 9 bases fitting TRBD1. The CDR3 runs 13 residues. With 5 bases clipped from V and 3 bases from J, the junction kept 1 base outside the gene matches. The germline gives CDR1 SGHTA, CDR2 FQGTGA. Here the CDR3 DNA reads TGTGCCAGCAGCCGACAGGGGGACACTGAAGCTTTCTTT. Translating it yields CASSRQGDTEAFF.

The chain uses TRBV7-3 and TRBJ2-5; possible D gene TRBD2, 6 bases. The germline V gene encodes CDR1 SGHTA and CDR2 FQGTGA. CDR3 length: 18 amino acids. V lost 4 bases to trimming and J lost 5 bases, with 26 bases between them. The CDR3 DNA follows: TGTGCCAGCAGCTCAACCCGCCAGCGACCGGGGGAGAGGGAGACCCAGTACTTC. It specifies CASSSTRQRPGERETQYF.

The chain couples TRBV7-3 to TRBJ1-3, with D perhaps matching TRBD1 (6 bases). Per the germline V gene, CDR1 is SGHTA and CDR2 is FQGTGA. The V end was cut by 5 bases, the J end by 1 base, with 9 bases between. This CDR3 contains 14 residues. The CDR3 bases are TGTGCCAGCAGCCTAGGGGGTTCTGGAAACACCATATATTTT. This sequence encodes CASSLGGSGNTIYF.

The chain is built from TRBV7-4 and TRBJ2-1; D possibly uses TRBD1 or TRBD2 (5 bases each). Germline V CDR1 and CDR2: SGHVT, SQSDAQ. V was cut by 3 bases and J by 4 bases, with 10 bases left in between. The CDR3 is 14 amino acids. This CDR3 reads CASSFGTKYNEQFF. CDR3 in DNA: TGTGCCAGCAGCTTCGGGACGAAATACAATGAGCAGTTCTTC.

In DNA form, the CDR3 reads TGTGCCAGCAGCTTGGAGTGGGGGGCGAGCTATGGCTACACCTTC. This gives the protein CASSLEWGASYGYTF. V and J are TRBV5-4 and TRBJ1-2; D is perhaps TRBD1 (6 bases). V shed 0 bases and J shed 4 bases, with 13 bases lying between them. CDR1 is SGHNT, CDR2 YYREEE, per germline (reference sequence). There are 15 residues in the CDR3.

This clone appeared a single time. The chain has TRBV18 and TRBJ1-2; unclear D gene. This CDR3 has 15 amino acids. Trimming took off 3 bases at V and 2 bases at J, with 13 bases between the two ends. Germline CDR1 is KGHSH and CDR2 is LQKENI. The CDR3, as DNA: TGTGCCAGCTCACCCCGCGAAGGGTCCAACTATGGCTACACCTTC. Protein sequence: CASSPREGSNYGYTF.

This clone was seen a single time. V usage is TRBV19 and J usage is TRBJ1-5; D gene uncertain. Germline CDR1 reads LNHDA; CDR2 reads SQIVND (reference sequence). Deletions cut 7 bases from V and 2 bases from J, with 15 bases between. CDR3 length: 15 residues. CDR3 loop: CASTDRRLGNQPQHF. The CDR3 DNA is TGTGCCAGTACCGATCGGCGGTTGGGCAATCAGCCCCAGCATTTT.

The sample holds one count of this clone. The chain is built from TRBV19 and TRBJ1-5, with D possibly matching TRBD1 (6 bases). The CDR3 length is 19 residues. Germline CDR1 reads LNHDA; CDR2 reads SQIVND (reference sequence). V shed 3 bases and J shed 0 bases, with 21 bases lying between them. The CDR3, as DNA: TGTGCCAGTAGTATGTCCCGGACCCTTGCAGGGGATAGCAATCAGCCCCAGCATTTT. Its protein is CASSMSRTLAGDSNQPQHF. The complete variable domain, with remaining parts taken from reference TRBV19 and TRBJ1-5, reads DGGITQSPKYLFRKEGQNVTLSCEQNLNHDAMYWYRQDPGQGLRLIYYSQIVNDFQKGDIAEGYSVSREKKESFPLTVTSAQKNPTAFYLCASSMSRTLAGDSNQPQHFGDGTRLSIL.

This clone was counted a few times. The chain links TRBV6-2 or TRBV6-3 to TRBJ2-7, with 7 bases that match TRBD1. Germline assignment: CDR1 MNHEY and CDR2 SVGEGT. CDR3 size: 12 residues. Trimming at V came to 5 bases and at J to 3 bases, leaving 1 base not matched to a gene. CDR3 in amino acids: CASSRQGYEQYF. CDR3 nucleotides: TGTGCCAGCAGTAGACAGGGCTACGAGCAGTACTTC.

The CDR3 coding sequence is TGTGCCAGCAGTCCGACACTTTGGGGGGCGCAGTATTTT. It encodes CASSPTLWGAQYF. V usage is TRBV27 and J usage is TRBJ2-3; D may be TRBD2 (6 bases). Germline V gene data show CDR1 as MNHEY and CDR2 as SMNVEV (reference sequence). The CDR3 length is 13 residues. Trimming removed 5 bases at V and 10 bases at J, with 16 bases between.

This chain joins TRBV11-3 and TRBJ2-3; 9 nucleotides line up with TRBD1. Per the germline V gene, CDR1 is SGHNT and CDR2 is YENEEA. The J segment lost 4 bases and the V segment lost 4 bases, leaving 6 bases of the junction unmatched. CDR3 length: 15 residues. The CDR3 DNA reads TGTGCCAGCAGCTCCGGGACAGGGATTTCAGATACGCAGTATTTT. It is translated as CASSSGTGISDTQYF.

This chain links TRBV18 with TRBJ1-6, with 9 bases matching TRBD1. CDR3 size: 14 residues. Unmatched junction bases numbered 4, after V lost 3 bases and J lost 10 bases. The germline gives CDR1 KGHSH, CDR2 LQKENI. CDR3 sequence (DNA): TGTGCCAGCTCACCGGGACAGGGTGAATCACCCCTCCACTTT. Translating it yields CASSPGQGESPLHF.

This chain uses TRBV7-9 with TRBJ1-3; D might be TRBD1 (6 bases). CDR3 length: 16 residues. Looked up from germline, CDR1 is SEHNR and CDR2 is FQNEAQ (reference sequence). V was clipped by 6 bases and J by 4 bases, with 19 bases between them. In DNA, the CDR3 is TGTGCCAGCAGTTTGGAGGGGGGCGCCAGAGGAAACACCATATATTTT. It specifies CASSLEGGARGNTIYF.

V and J are TRBV4-2 and TRBJ2-7; possible D gene TRBD2, 5 bases. Trimming took 0 bases from V and 5 from J, leaving 8 bases between them. CDR1 and CDR2 from the germline V gene are LGHNA and YNFKEQ. This CDR3 has 13 amino acids. In DNA, the CDR3 is TGTGCCAGCAGCCAAGATACGGGGAACGAGCAGTACTTC. It yields the protein CASSQDTGNEQYF.

This clone was observed a few times. The rearrangement uses TRBV5-8 and TRBJ1-4; TRBD1 is a possible D gene (6 bases). CDR3 length: 14 amino acids. V shed 2 bases and J shed 5 bases, with 10 bases lying between them. Looked up from germline, CDR1 is SGHTS and CDR2 is YDEGEE. DNA of the CDR3: TGTGCCAGCAGCTTACAGGGAGCGAATGAAAAACTGTTTTTT. As protein: CASSLQGANEKLFF.

The chain joins TRBV5-1 to TRBJ2-2; a weak D match, TRBD2 (6 bases). The CDR3 sequence is 15 residues long. In germline, CDR1 is SGHRS, CDR2 YFSETQ. The V end lost 5 bases, the J end lost 3 bases, and 14 bases lay between the germline ends. CDR3 DNA sequence: TGCGCCAGCAGTTCCCAGGGCGGGGACACCGGGGAGCTGTTTTTT. Its translation: CASSSQGGDTGELFF.